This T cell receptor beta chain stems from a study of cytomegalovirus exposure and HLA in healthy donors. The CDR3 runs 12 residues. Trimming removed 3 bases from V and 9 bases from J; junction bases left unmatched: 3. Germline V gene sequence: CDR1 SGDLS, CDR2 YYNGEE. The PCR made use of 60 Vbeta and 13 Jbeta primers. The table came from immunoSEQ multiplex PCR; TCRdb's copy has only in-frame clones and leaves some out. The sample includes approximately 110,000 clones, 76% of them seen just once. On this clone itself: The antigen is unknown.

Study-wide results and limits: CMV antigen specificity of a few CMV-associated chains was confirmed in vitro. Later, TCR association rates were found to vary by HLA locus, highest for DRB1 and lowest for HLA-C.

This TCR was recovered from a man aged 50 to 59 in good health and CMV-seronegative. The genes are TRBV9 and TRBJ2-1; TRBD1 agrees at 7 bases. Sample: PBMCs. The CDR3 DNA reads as TGTGCCAGCAGCGCGGGACAGTTTGAGCAGTTCTTC. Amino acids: CASSAGQFEQFF.